The 3 T cell receptor beta chains in this list originate from one sample, sequenced in a study of naive and memory T cell subsets. These TCRs' antigens remain unknown. An equimolar mix of two oligonucleotides served as the beta constant-region primer for TRBC1 and TRBC2. Ligated cDNA was amplified by four rounds of PCR with nested alpha and beta constant-region primers and SP2. MiXCR, run by TCRdb on the UMI-ligation and nested PCR reads, gives a single entry per CDR3 protein. The sample lists 130,000 to 150,000 distinct CDR3 sequences; over 20% were seen once. Notes on the study in general: Naive repertoires, especially CD8, held a few larger clonotypes, possibly memory cells re-expressing CD45RA.

The specimen sequenced was naive CD4+ T cells from blood. The source of these receptors is a human donor in good health.

This clonotype was detected only a few times. The chain joins TRBV20-1 to TRBJ2-4; 9 bases are shared with TRBD1. This CDR3 region has 14 residues. CDR1 and CDR2 (germline): DFQATT, SNEGSKA (reference sequence). The J segment lost 5 bases and the V segment lost 6 bases, leaving 8 bases of the junction unmatched. The CDR3 is CSAPRTGVENIQYF. The DNA of the CDR3 is TGCAGTGCCCCGAGGACAGGGGTGGAAAACATTCAGTACTTC.

This clonotype was seen many times. The genes are TRBV2 and TRBJ2-1; 7 nucleotides agree with TRBD1. V was clipped by 5 bases and J by 10 bases; unmatched bases: 8. The CDR3 length is 13 residues. CDR1 and CDR2 from the germline V gene are SNHLY and FYNNEI. The CDR3 protein is CASSNNRGIEQFF. CDR3 sequence (DNA): TGTGCCAGCAGTAATAACAGGGGAATCGAGCAGTTCTTC.

The V gene is TRBV18, the J gene TRBJ2-1, with 13 bases aligning to TRBD2. V trimming: 3 bases; J trimming: 9 bases; junction bases outside the gene matches: 11. The CDR3 totals 17 residues. CDR1 KGHSH and CDR2 LQKENI come from the germline V gene. The CDR3 sequence: CASSPRWTSGSVGEQFF. CDR3 bases: TGTGCCAGCTCACCCCGATGGACTAGCGGGAGTGTCGGTGAGCAGTTCTTC.